The 25 T cell receptor beta chains reported below all come from one sample, sequenced in a study of beta chain features in type 1 diabetes. Expressed TCRB transcripts were sequenced after all isolated RNA was converted to cDNA. Some clones are missing from TCRdb's copy, which holds only in-frame ones; the method was immunoSEQ multiplex PCR. The sample includes 150,000 or so clones, 7.5% to 10% of them seen just once. The sequencing input was central memory CD4+ T cells from blood. Every receptor here comes from a woman younger than 35 in good health.

In this sample, this clone turned up once. The V gene is TRBV7-6, the J gene TRBJ2-7; 8 positions agree with TRBD1. The CDR3 spans 14 residues. CDR1 and CDR2 from the germline V gene are SGHVS and FNYEAQ. With 5 bases clipped from V and 3 bases from J, the junction kept 6 bases outside the gene matches. CDR3 DNA sequence: TGTGCCAGCAGCCCGATGACAGGGGACTACGAGCAGTACTTC. Protein: CASSPMTGDYEQYF.

This clone appeared a few times. This sequence joins TRBV7-9 and TRBJ1-5; D ambiguous. CDR1 and CDR2 (germline): SEHNR, FQNEAQ (reference sequence). V lost 3 bases to trimming and J lost 7 bases, with 7 bases between them. The CDR3 loop spans 12 amino acids. This chain's CDR3 is CASSLEAQPQHF. DNA for the CDR3: TGTGCCAGCAGCTTGGAGGCCCAGCCCCAGCATTTT.

This clone appeared a few times. The rearrangement uses TRBV7-2 and TRBJ2-5; TRBD2 matches at 9 bases. Germline CDR1 and CDR2: SGHTA and FQGNSA. The V gene end was trimmed by 5 bases and the J gene end by 1 base; junction bases not matched to a gene: 5. The CDR3 has 15 amino acids. The DNA of the CDR3 is TGTGCCAGCAGCATCCTAGCGGGACGCCAAGAGACCCAGTACTTC. It codes for CASSILAGRQETQYF. The complete variable domain, with remaining parts taken from reference TRBV7-2 and TRBJ2-5, reads GAGVSQSPSNKVTEKGKDVELRCDPISGHTALYWYRQSLGQGLEFLIYFQGNSAPDKSGLPSDRFSAERTGGSVSTLTIQRTQQEDSAVYLCASSILAGRQETQYFGPGTRLLVL.

The chain combines TRBV5-1 with TRBJ2-1, with D hard to call. Germline V gene data show CDR1 as SGHRS and CDR2 as YFSETQ. The CDR3 totals 14 residues. The ends were cut back, 0 bases at V and 13 bases at J, with 17 bases in the middle. The CDR3 DNA is TGCGCCAGCAGCTTGGGTGGGCCCCGCCAGGAACAGTTCTTC. Its translation is CASSLGGPRQEQFF.

The chain is built from TRBV9 and TRBJ1-1; D remains ambiguous. This CDR3 contains 15 residues. V dropped 3 bases and J dropped 0 bases, with 12 bases sitting between them. In germline, CDR1 is SGDLS, CDR2 YYNGEE. DNA for the CDR3: TGTGCCAGCAGCGCCACGATTCAGGTGAACACTGAAGCTTTCTTT. Translating gives CASSATIQVNTEAFF.

The V call is TRBV6-5, the J call TRBJ2-1; 9 bases are shared with TRBD1. The CDR3 is 14 amino acids. J lost 7 bases, V lost 5 bases, and 6 bases had no gene match. Per germline, CDR1 MNHEY and CDR2 SVGAGI. CDR3 nucleotide sequence: TGTGCCAGCAGTCCGCGGACAGGGGAAAATGAGCAGTTCTTC. This translates into CASSPRTGENEQFF.

The chain has TRBV11-3 and TRBJ2-3; 7 bases align to TRBD1. V shed 4 bases and J 4 bases; nucleotides not matched to a gene: 2. The CDR3 runs 13 residues. Germline V gene data show CDR1 as SGHNT and CDR2 as YENEEA. CDR3 amino acids: CASSSGQADTQYF. The CDR3 DNA follows: TGTGCCAGCAGCTCCGGACAGGCAGATACGCAGTATTTT.

This clone came up a few times. The gene calls are TRBV6-1 and TRBJ2-1; 7 bases line up with TRBD2. Per germline, CDR1 MNHNS and CDR2 SASEGT. This CDR3 spans 12 amino acids. V was pared by 8 bases and J by 7 bases, with 5 bases of the junction left unmatched. The DNA of the CDR3 is TGTGCCAGCGGGACGGGAGGAAATGAGCAGTTCTTC. Encoded protein: CASGTGGNEQFF.

The CDR3, as DNA: TGTGCCATCAGTGAACAGAGAGACTCTGGGGCCAACGTCCTGACTTTC. Amino acid sequence: CAISEQRDSGANVLTF. The chain has TRBV10-3 and TRBJ2-6; no definite D call. V shed 3 bases and J shed 0 bases, with 9 bases lying between them. Germline CDR1 ENHRY, CDR2 SYGVKD. The CDR3 has 16 amino acids.

This clone has more than one count but fewer than ten. The chain carries TRBV2 and TRBJ2-2; D perhaps matches TRBD1 (6 bases). This CDR3 spans 14 amino acids. CDR1 and CDR2 (germline): SNHLY, FYNNEI. Trimming removed 5 bases from V and 4 bases from J, with 11 bases in between. The CDR3 loop is CASSWKGGTGELFF. CDR3 bases: TGTGCCAGCAGTTGGAAAGGGGGCACCGGGGAGCTGTTTTTT.

This chain links TRBV18 with TRBJ1-4; TRBD1 agrees at 7 bases. The junction had 14 bases not matched to a gene; V was cut back by 4 bases and J by 12 bases. The CDR3 loop spans 15 amino acids. The germline CDR1 and CDR2 sequences are KGHSH and LQKENI. CDR3 amino acids: CASSRADRATGELFF. CDR3 nucleotide sequence: TGTGCCAGCTCACGCGCAGACAGGGCCACTGGCGAACTGTTTTTT.

The V and J genes are TRBV2 and TRBJ1-1; no reliable D call. V shed 6 bases and J shed 5 bases, with 13 bases lying between them. The CDR3 is 13 amino acids. CDR1 and CDR2 from the germline V gene are SNHLY and FYNNEI. The CDR3 loop is CASSTIEGTEAFF. DNA for the CDR3: TGTGCCAGCAGCACGATCGAGGGAACTGAAGCTTTCTTT.

The chain joins TRBV5-1 to TRBJ1-4; D unresolved. Trimming removed 1 base from V and 4 bases from J, with 11 bases in between. The germline V gene encodes CDR1 SGHRS and CDR2 YFSETQ. This CDR3 comprises 15 residues. The CDR3 loop is CASSLSLTHNEKLFF. The CDR3 DNA is TGCGCCAGCAGCTTGTCTCTCACTCATAATGAAAAACTGTTTTTT.

The V gene is TRBV5-1, the J gene TRBJ2-4; maybe TRBD1 (6 bases). V gave up 1 base and J gave up 8 bases, with 13 bases separating them. The germline gives CDR1 SGHRS, CDR2 YFSETQ. This CDR3 is built from 14 residues. The CDR3 loop is CASSLRSGEDIQYF. The DNA for the CDR3 is TGCGCCAGCAGCTTGAGGTCAGGGGAAGACATTCAGTACTTC.

This chain connects TRBV7-9 to TRBJ1-1; the D gene is possibly TRBD1 (5 bases). Germline V gene lookup returns CDR1 SEHNR and CDR2 FQNEAQ (reference sequence). Trimming stripped 2 bases from V and 3 bases from J, with 7 bases between. This CDR3 is built from 13 residues. The CDR3 region has the DNA TGTGCCAGCAGCTTATGGGGGGACACTGAAGCTTTCTTT. Translated, it gives CASSLWGDTEAFF.

The rearrangement links TRBV2 to TRBJ2-2; 7 bases fit TRBD1. Per the germline V gene, CDR1 is SNHLY and CDR2 is FYNNEI. Unmatched junction bases numbered 11, after V lost 6 bases and J lost 4 bases. The CDR3 length is 16 residues. The CDR3 coding sequence is TGTGCCAGCAGGAATCGAAACAGGGACAGCACCGGGGAGCTGTTTTTT. It is translated as CASRNRNRDSTGELFF.

This clone has a handful of counts. This chain links TRBV6-5 with TRBJ2-7; D gene unclear. Between the trimmed V and J ends, which lost 1 base and 6 bases, there was a span of 4 bases. Germline CDR1 and CDR2: MNHEY and SVGAGI. CDR3 size: 11 residues. Here the CDR3 reads CASSYYSEQYF. The CDR3 nucleotides read TGTGCCAGCAGTTACTACTCCGAGCAGTACTTC.

The genes are TRBV30 and TRBJ2-7, with D perhaps TRBD2 (6 bases). Germline CDR1 GTSNPN, CDR2 SVGIG (reference sequence). The V gene lost 1 base and the J gene lost 3 bases, with 10 bases spanning the gap. CDR3 length equals 13 residues. The CDR3 DNA sequence: TGTGCCTGGAGTGGGGGACTCGACTACGAGCAGTACTTC. It specifies CAWSGGLDYEQYF. The whole variable domain, filled in from reference TRBV30 and TRBJ2-7, reads SQTIHQWPATLVQPVGSPLSLECTVEGTSNPNLYWYRQAAGRGLQLLFYSVGIGQISSEVPQNLSASRPQDRQFILSSKKLLLSDSGFYLCAWSGGLDYEQYFGPGTRLTVT.

This clone showed up just a few times. This chain links TRBV2 with TRBJ1-6, with a weak D call TRBD1 (5 bases). This CDR3 has 15 residues. Germline V CDR1 and CDR2: SNHLY, FYNNEI. V was pared by 8 bases and J by 0 bases, with 11 bases between. CDR3 sequence: CASLGGSSYNSPLHF. CDR3 DNA: TGTGCCAGCCTCGGGGGGAGCTCCTATAATTCACCCCTCCACTTT.

This clone has only a few counts. The chain recombines TRBV4-3 with TRBJ2-1, with 8 bases fitting TRBD2. Germline lookup yields CDR1 LGHNA and CDR2 YSLEER. V trimming: 0 bases; J trimming: 5 bases; junction bases outside the gene matches: 6. This CDR3 has 16 residues. Here the CDR3 DNA reads TGCGCCAGCAGCCAAGATACTAGCGGCATCGACAATGAGCAGTTCTTC. It codes for CASSQDTSGIDNEQFF.

This clone was picked up a small number of times. The chain couples TRBV4-3 to TRBJ1-2; possible D gene TRBD1, 6 bases. The V gene lost 4 bases and the J gene lost 4 bases, with 19 bases spanning the gap. The CDR3 extends over 16 amino acids. Germline V gene data show CDR1 as LGHNA and CDR2 as YSLEER. The CDR3 sequence: CASSRSHREFSYGYTF. The CDR3 DNA follows: TGCGCCAGCAGCCGGAGTCACAGGGAATTTAGCTATGGCTACACCTTC.

The CDR3 sequence is CASSVGADNQPQHF. The CDR3 DNA sequence: TGTGCCAGCAGCGTAGGGGCAGATAATCAGCCCCAGCATTTT. This chain links TRBV9 with TRBJ1-5, with unresolved D. V was cut by 0 bases and J by 4 bases, with 8 bases left in between. CDR1 and CDR2 (germline): SGDLS, YYNGEE. CDR3 length: 14 amino acids. The variable domain in full, completed from reference TRBV9 and TRBJ1-5, reads DSGVTQTPKHLITATGQRVTLRCSPRSGDLSVYWYQQSLDQGLQFLIQYYNGEERAKGNILERFSAQQFPDLHSELNLSSLELGDSALYFCASSVGADNQPQHFGDGTRLSIL.

The V gene is TRBV7-9, the J gene TRBJ1-2, with unresolved D. The CDR3 loop spans 12 amino acids. Between the trimmed V and J ends, which lost 1 base and 11 bases, there was a span of 11 bases. Germline V gene sequence: CDR1 SEHNR, CDR2 FQNEAQ (reference sequence). The CDR3 sequence is CASSLETAAYTF. The CDR3 region has the DNA TGTGCCAGCAGCTTAGAGACGGCAGCGTACACCTTC. Full variable domain (remainder filled in from reference TRBV7-9 and TRBJ1-2): DTGVSQNPRHKITKRGQNVTFRCDPISEHNRLYWYRQTLGQGPEFLTYFQNEAQLEKSRLLSDRFSAERPKGSFSTLEIQRTEQGDSAMYLCASSLETAAYTFGSGTRLTVV.

The chain links TRBV7-2 to TRBJ2-5; 9 bases are a match to TRBD2. The CDR3 runs to 16 residues. Unmatched junction bases numbered 14, after V lost 5 bases and J lost 7 bases. Germline V gene lookup returns CDR1 SGHTA and CDR2 FQGNSA. The CDR3 nucleotides read TGTGCCAGCAGCCCTCAAGGGGGCGGGGGGGCCAGGACCCAGTACTTC. Translating it yields CASSPQGGGGARTQYF.

The rearrangement joins TRBV29-1 to TRBJ1-1; 7 bases match TRBD1. The CDR3 is 13 residues long. Germline V gene lookup returns CDR1 SQVTM and CDR2 ANQGSEA. With V trimmed by 7 bases and J by 5 bases, 10 bases remained unmatched. CDR3 in amino acids: CSGKTRGTTEAFF. The CDR3 coding sequence is TGCAGCGGAAAAACCAGGGGGACAACTGAAGCTTTCTTT. Full variable domain (missing parts from reference TRBV29-1 and TRBJ1-1): SAVISQKPSRDICQRGTSLTIQCQVDSQVTMMFWYRQQPGQSLTLIATANQGSEATYESGFVIDKFPISRPNLTFSTLTVSNMSPEDSSIYLCSGKTRGTTEAFFGQGTRLTVV.